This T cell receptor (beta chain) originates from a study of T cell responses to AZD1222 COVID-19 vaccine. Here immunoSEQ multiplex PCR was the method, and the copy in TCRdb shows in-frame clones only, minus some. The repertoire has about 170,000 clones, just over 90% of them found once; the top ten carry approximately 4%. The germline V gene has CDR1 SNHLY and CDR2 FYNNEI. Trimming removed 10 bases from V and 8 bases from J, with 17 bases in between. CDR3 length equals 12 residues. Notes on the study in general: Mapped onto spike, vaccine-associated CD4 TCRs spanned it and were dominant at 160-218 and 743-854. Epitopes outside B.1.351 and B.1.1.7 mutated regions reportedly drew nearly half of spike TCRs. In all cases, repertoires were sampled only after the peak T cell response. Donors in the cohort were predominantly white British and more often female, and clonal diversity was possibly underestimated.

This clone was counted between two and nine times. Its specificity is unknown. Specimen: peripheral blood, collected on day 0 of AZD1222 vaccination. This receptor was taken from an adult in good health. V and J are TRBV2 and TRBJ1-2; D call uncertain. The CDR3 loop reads CATSWEEGGYTF. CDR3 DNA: TGTGCCACCAGCTGGGAGGAAGGAGGCTACACCTTC.